Listed below are T cell receptor beta chains from one sample, sequenced in a study of T cells in Graves' hyperthyroidism and ophthalmopathy. TCRdb re-called the multiplex PCR reads through MiXCR, storing one row per CDR3 protein. The sample lists more than 300,000 distinct CDR3 sequences; approximately 18% were seen once. The sample consisted of blood. These receptors all stem from a woman in her 30s with Graves' hyperthyroidism that later progressed to Graves' ophthalmopathy. Both conserved end residues are trimmed from each CDR3. Not every row has a clone size; where given, it reads once, few, many or a size class.

size: many; J: TRBJ1-1; V: TRBV2; CDR3: ASSEAESTEAF
size: few; J: TRBJ1-4; V: TRBV20-1; CDR3: SASTGRKLF
size: .; J: TRBJ1-1; V: TRBV4-1; CDR3: ASSQNQGLRTEAF
size: many; J: TRBJ1-1; V: TRBV7-9; CDR3: ASSLIVNTEAF
size: few; J: TRBJ1-1; V: TRBV5-1; CDR3: ASSLAPVGTEAF
size: many; J: TRBJ2-7; V: TRBV2; CDR3: ASSDTLAGAEVYEQY
size: .; J: TRBJ2-1; V: TRBV19; CDR3: ASRTSGGVREQF
size: .; J: TRBJ1-4; V: TRBV20-1; CDR3: SAREVGKTNEKLF
size: many; J: TRBJ2-1; V: TRBV6-1; CDR3: ASRILAEPYNEQF
size: .; J: TRBJ2-3; V: TRBV11-3; CDR3: ASSARLAGGHTQY
size: .; J: TRBJ1-5; V: TRBV6-5; CDR3: ASSYDYRGGQPQH
size: .; J: TRBJ2-5; V: TRBV3-1; CDR3: ATSNRGDEETQY
size: many; J: TRBJ2-5; V: TRBV20-1; CDR3: SAWDAGTQY
size: many; J: TRBJ2-2; V: TRBV18; CDR3: ASSTRLAATGELF
size: many; J: TRBJ1-6; V: TRBV29-1; CDR3: SAMTGGDSPLH
size: many; J: TRBJ1-6; V: TRBV20-1; CDR3: SAMRTGGASPLH
size: many; J: TRBJ2-2; V: TRBV2; CDR3: ASSVAGGISGELF
size: .; J: TRBJ1-2; V: TRBV19; CDR3: ASKAGTGNYGYT
size: .; J: TRBJ2-7; V: TRBV20-1; CDR3: SAQPSLSGTYSYEQY
size: many; J: TRBJ2-1; V: TRBV28; CDR3: ASSGYSLGSEQF
size: .; J: TRBJ2-1; V: TRBV7-3; CDR3: ASSPSLVGSYNEQF
size: .; J: TRBJ2-7; V: TRBV12-3/TRBV12-4; CDR3: ASSPWAGVEGEQY
size: .; J: TRBJ2-7; V: TRBV28; CDR3: ASTPGSSYEQY